A single T cell receptor (beta chain) is shown here with its context. This clone was seen many times. Its antigen is currently not known. No base quality values were provided; no much bigger clone lies one nucleotide off. Other DNA sequences in this sample translate to the same CDR3. The CDR3 spans 11 residues, from the cysteine through the phenylalanine. Only the CDR3 portion is preserved as DNA: 33 bases, with reading frame beginning at the first base. The germline V and J ends show losses of 6 bases and 7 bases respectively, and no gene match explains 2 bases of the junction. From a lookup of the germline V gene, CDR1 and CDR2 are MNHEY and SVGAGI. A single peripheral blood draw of approximately 100 mL on average was collected from each donor into heparinised tubes. Naive, central memory, regulatory and stem cell-like memory CD4+ T cells were sorted on a BD FACSAria II using a panel including CD45RO, CCR7, CD25, CD127, CD95 and CD27. Every sorted population had a purity above 95%. PBMCs were isolated right away by Lymphoprep density gradient centrifugation and were stained directly, without culture. So that batch effects would be minimized, each experiment stained and sorted samples in pairs, pairing one healthy donor with one patient.

The sample comes from a study of beta chain features in type 1 diabetes (dated by TCRdb to 2017 to 2018). Describing the broader study: Mean age, gender distribution, total cell number and subset yield were not different between patients and healthy donors. A total of 107,917,701 sorted cells were examined across all samples, and the number of cells per subset was strongly correlated with RNA yield. Naive and central memory subsets were obtained from all 28 donors, but regulatory and stem cell-like memory subsets were isolated from only 8 patients and roughly 8 healthy donors. In the study, TCRB repertoires of sorted circulating CD4+ T cell subsets from recently diagnosed type 1 diabetes patients were compared with those of matched healthy donors. The study at large found these results: Because the HLA sub-analyses included only small numbers of individuals, any influence of HLA type on TCRB rearrangement was left unresolved. Because cDNA was sequenced instead of genomic DNA, highly expressing activated cells could be over-represented, though the groups showed no difference in activation or CD3 levels. Type 1 diabetes patients showed a moderate but significant shortening of TCRB CDR3 length in all four CD4+ subsets. Naive, central memory and regulatory TCRB repertoires appeared to be more similar among patients than among healthy donors. At VDJ recombination sites, type 1 diabetes patients had fewer insertions and more deleted nucleotides, which implies abnormalities in thymic rearrangement. PCR may preferentially amplify shorter templates, but because patient and control samples were amplified and corrected together, any resulting skew would affect both groups equally.

The High Capacity cDNA Reverse Transcription Kit was used to reverse transcribe all of the isolated RNA, meaning that expressed TCRB transcripts were what got sequenced. Deep immunoSEQ sequencing was applied to naive, central memory and regulatory T cell samples, giving an average of roughly 3.3 million total reads per sample. Sorted cells were lysed in RLT buffer and RNA was extracted with DNase-treated RNeasy Micro or Mini kits, depending on cell number. To prevent cross-contamination, each cell subset was processed individually, whereas patient and healthy donor samples were processed jointly. TCRB sequences were amplified from cDNA with the immunoSEQ multiplex PCR, producing 87-bp fragments spanning the CDR3 region. Amplicons were sequenced on the Illumina HiSeq platform. On the study's bioinformatics: Synthetic template baselines were used to correct PCR bias computationally, reads within Hamming distance 2 were collapsed together, and singletons that could not be merged were discarded. Reads were aligned to IMGT to assign V, D and J genes, CDR3 length, and insertions or deletions at six rearrangement sites. Clonotype counts were normalized to sorted cell number within each subset before computing true diversity and Gini coefficients with the tcR R package. The overlap coefficient, calculated on TCRB nucleotide sequences, was used to quantify repertoire sharing. In its TCRdb copy, this immuneACCESS table keeps in-frame sequences only and misses some clones. Where compared with another copy, unresolved V genes explain less than half of these, and the others have no known cause. D and trimming were read from the DNA, whereas the V and J calls and clone size are those reported in that table. Counted in this sample were 150,000 to 200,000 clones; about 9% of them appeared once. The top ten clones comprise more than 0.45% of the sample.

The source is a woman under 30 with type 1 diabetes. The chain was built from TRBV6-5 and TRBJ1-1; 7 bases in the junction line up with TRBD1. Sequencing was done on a sample of central memory CD4+ T cells from blood. The CDR3 region has the sequence CASRRQGEAFF. The DNA reads as follows: TGTGCCAGCAGGAGACAGGGTGAAGCTTTCTTT.